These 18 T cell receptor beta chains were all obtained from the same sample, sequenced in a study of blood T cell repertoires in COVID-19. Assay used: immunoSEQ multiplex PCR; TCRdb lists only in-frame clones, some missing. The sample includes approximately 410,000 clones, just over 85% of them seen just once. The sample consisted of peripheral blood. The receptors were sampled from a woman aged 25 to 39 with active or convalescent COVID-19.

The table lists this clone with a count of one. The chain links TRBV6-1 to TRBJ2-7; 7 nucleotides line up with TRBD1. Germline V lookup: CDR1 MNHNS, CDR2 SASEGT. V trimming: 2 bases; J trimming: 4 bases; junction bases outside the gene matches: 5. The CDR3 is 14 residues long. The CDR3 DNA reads TGTGCCAGCAGTGAACCGGGACAGAAATACGAGCAGTACTTC. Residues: CASSEPGQKYEQYF.

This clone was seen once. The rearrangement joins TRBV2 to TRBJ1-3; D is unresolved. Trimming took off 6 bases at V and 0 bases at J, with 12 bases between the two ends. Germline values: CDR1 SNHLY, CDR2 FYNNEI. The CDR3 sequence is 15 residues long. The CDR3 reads CASRDAVNSGNTIYF. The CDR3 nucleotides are TGTGCCAGCAGAGATGCAGTTAACTCTGGAAACACCATATATTTT.

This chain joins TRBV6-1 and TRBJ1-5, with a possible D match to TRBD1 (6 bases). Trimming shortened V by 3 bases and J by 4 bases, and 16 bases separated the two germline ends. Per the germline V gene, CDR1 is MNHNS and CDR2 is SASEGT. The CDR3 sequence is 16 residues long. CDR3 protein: CASSDRTGTPNQPQHF. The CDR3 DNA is TGTGCCAGCAGTGACCGTACCGGGACACCTAATCAGCCCCAGCATTTT.

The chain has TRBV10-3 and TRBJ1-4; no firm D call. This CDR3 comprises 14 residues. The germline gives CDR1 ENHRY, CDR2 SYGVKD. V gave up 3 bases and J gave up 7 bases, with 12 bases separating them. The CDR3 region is CAISDLEAGEKLFF. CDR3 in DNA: TGTGCCATCAGTGACCTCGAGGCCGGTGAAAAACTGTTTTTT.

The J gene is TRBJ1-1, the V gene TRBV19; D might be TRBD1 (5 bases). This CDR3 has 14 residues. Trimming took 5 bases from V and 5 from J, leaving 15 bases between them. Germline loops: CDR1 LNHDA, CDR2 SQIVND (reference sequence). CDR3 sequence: CASSLGGTRTEAFF. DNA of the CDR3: TGTGCCAGTAGTTTGGGGGGGACTAGAACTGAAGCTTTCTTT.

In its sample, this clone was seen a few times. CDR3 DNA sequence: TGCAGCGTTGGGGAGGCCGGGGAGCTGTTTTTT. It specifies CSVGEAGELFF. The V gene is TRBV29-1, the J gene TRBJ2-2; a weak D match, TRBD2 (6 bases). The CDR3 has 11 residues. Germline V lookup: CDR1 SQVTM, CDR2 ANQGSEA. Between the trimmed V and J ends, which lost 4 bases and 6 bases, there was a span of 6 bases.

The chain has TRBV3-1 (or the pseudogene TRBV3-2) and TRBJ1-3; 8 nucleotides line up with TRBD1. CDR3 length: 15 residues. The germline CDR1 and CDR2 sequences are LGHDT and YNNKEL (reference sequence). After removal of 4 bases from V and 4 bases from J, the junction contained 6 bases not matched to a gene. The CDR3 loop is CASSPDRAVGNTIYF. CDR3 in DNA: TGTGCCAGCAGCCCGGACAGGGCGGTGGGAAACACCATATATTTT.

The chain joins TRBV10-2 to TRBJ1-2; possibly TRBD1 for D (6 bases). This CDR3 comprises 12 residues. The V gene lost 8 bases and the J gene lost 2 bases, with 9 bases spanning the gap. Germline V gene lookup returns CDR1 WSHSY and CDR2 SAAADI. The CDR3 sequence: CASEGQNYGYTF. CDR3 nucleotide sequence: TGCGCCAGCGAAGGACAGAACTATGGCTACACCTTC.

The CDR3 reads CASSEDGLYGYTF. CDR3 nucleotides: TGTGCCAGCAGTGAGGACGGACTTTATGGCTACACCTTC. The chain uses TRBV6-4 and TRBJ1-2, with D unresolved. The CDR3 runs 13 residues. The V gene's germline CDR1 is MRHNA and CDR2 SNTAGT. The V and J ends lost 3 bases and 5 bases respectively, with 10 bases between them.

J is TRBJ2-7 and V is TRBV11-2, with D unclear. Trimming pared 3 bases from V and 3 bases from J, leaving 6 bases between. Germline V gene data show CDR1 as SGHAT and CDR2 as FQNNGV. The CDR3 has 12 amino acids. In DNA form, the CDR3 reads TGTGCCAGCAGCTTTCTAGTCTACGAGCAGTACTTC. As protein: CASSFLVYEQYF.

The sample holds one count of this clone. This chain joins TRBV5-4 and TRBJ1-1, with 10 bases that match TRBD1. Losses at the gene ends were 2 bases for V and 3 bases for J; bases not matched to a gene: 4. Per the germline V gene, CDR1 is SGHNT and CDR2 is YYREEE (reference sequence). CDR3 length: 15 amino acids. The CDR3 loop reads CASSFRGTGDTEAFF. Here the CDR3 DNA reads TGTGCCAGCAGCTTTAGAGGGACAGGGGACACTGAAGCTTTCTTT. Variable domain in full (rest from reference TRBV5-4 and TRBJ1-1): ETGVTQSPTHLIKTRGQQVTLRCSSQSGHNTVSWYQQALGQGPQFIFQYYREEENGRGNFPPRFSGLQFPNYSSELNVNALELDDSALYLCASSFRGTGDTEAFFGQGTRLTVV.

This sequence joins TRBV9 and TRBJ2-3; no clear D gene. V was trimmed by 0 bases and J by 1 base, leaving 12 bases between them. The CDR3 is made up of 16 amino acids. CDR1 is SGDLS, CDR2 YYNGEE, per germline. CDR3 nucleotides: TGTGCCAGCAGCGTAGTGAAGACTTCTGGCACAGATACGCAGTATTTT. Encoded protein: CASSVVKTSGTDTQYF.

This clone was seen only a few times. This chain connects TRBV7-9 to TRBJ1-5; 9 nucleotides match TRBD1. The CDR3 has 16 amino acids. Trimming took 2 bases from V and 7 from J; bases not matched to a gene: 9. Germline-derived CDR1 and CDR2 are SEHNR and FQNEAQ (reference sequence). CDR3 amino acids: CASSLMAGQGSQPQHF. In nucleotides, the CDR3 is TGTGCCAGCAGCTTAATGGCGGGACAGGGATCCCAGCCCCAGCATTTT.

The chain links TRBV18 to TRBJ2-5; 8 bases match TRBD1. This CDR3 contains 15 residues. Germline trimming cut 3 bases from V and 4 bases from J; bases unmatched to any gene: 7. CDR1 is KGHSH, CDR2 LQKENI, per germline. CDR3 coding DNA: TGTGCCAGCTCACCTCGGACAGGGAACCGAGAGACCCAGTACTTC. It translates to CASSPRTGNRETQYF.

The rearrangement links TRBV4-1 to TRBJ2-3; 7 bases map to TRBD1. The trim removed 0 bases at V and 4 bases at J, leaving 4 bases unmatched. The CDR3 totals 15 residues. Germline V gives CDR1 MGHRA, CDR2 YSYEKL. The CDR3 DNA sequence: TGCGCCAGCAGCCAAGATCAACAGGGGCCAGATACGCAGTATTTT. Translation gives CASSQDQQGPDTQYF.

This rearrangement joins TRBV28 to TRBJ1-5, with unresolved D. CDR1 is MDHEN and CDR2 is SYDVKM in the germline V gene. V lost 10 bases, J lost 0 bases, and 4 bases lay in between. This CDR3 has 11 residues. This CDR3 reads CATNSNQPQHF. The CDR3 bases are TGTGCCACCAATAGCAATCAGCCCCAGCATTTT.

The CDR3 sequence: CASSGQGSTDTQYF. The CDR3 DNA reads TGCGCCAGCAGCGGACAGGGCAGCACAGATACGCAGTATTTT. The chain joins TRBV5-1 to TRBJ2-3; 8 bases match TRBD1. The CDR3 is made up of 14 amino acids. Germline CDR1 and CDR2: SGHRS and YFSETQ. V shed 4 bases, J shed 0 bases, and the junction held 1 base outside the gene matches.

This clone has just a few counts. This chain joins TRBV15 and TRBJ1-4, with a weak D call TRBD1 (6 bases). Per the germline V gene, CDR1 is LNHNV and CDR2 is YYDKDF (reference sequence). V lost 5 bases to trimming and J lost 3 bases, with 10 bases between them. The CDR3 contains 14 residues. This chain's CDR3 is CATSAGQPNEKLFF. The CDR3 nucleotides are TGTGCCACCAGCGCCGGACAGCCTAATGAAAAACTGTTTTTT.